Each of the 17 T cell receptor beta chains below was sequenced from the same sample in a study of vaccination effects on CD4 cells after COVID-19. These receptors have no identified antigens. With the ViraFEST assay, the study expanded antigen-specific CD4+ T cells using viral peptide pools, then sequenced them. The culture ran for approximately 11 days before CD4+ T cells were isolated. This person caught SARS-CoV-2 sometime from March to December 2020, and PCR testing confirmed the infection. TCRdb's copy holds only in-frame clones and misses some; the assay was immunoSEQ multiplex PCR. In the table there are 20,000 to 30,000 clones, more than 75% of which are singletons. The material sequenced was CD4+ T cells from PBMCs cultured with HCoV-NL63 spike peptides, taken before COVID-19 vaccination. All receptors come from a human donor who had a prior SARS-CoV-2 infection.

This clone was seen more than once but under ten times. This rearrangement joins TRBV12-5 to TRBJ1-2; TRBD1 is a possible D gene (6 bases). The CDR3 has 12 amino acids. Germline CDR1 reads LGHNT; CDR2 reads FRNRAP. Trimming pared 6 bases from V and 7 bases from J, leaving 12 bases between. This CDR3 is CASGQGLGGYTF. The DNA of the CDR3 is TGTGCTAGTGGCCAGGGGTTGGGTGGCTACACCTTC.

V is TRBV5-6 and J is TRBJ2-5; D possibly corresponds to TRBD2 (5 bases). The CDR3 covers 15 residues. V lost 1 base and J 1 base, leaving 11 bases between the germline ends. Germline V lookup: CDR1 SGHDT, CDR2 YYEEEE. The CDR3, as DNA: TGTGCCAGCAGCTTGTTCGGGGTTTCCCAAGAGACCCAGTACTTC. It yields the protein CASSLFGVSQETQYF.

The V gene is TRBV5-5, the J gene TRBJ2-1; the D gene is possibly TRBD2 (6 bases). CDR1 and CDR2 (germline): SGHKS, YYEKEE (reference sequence). V was trimmed by 5 bases and J by 7 bases, leaving 13 bases between them. The CDR3 is made up of 13 amino acids. As DNA, the CDR3 is TGTGCCAGCAGGTGGGGGGTGGGGAATGAGCAGTTCTTC. It encodes CASRWGVGNEQFF.

The rearrangement uses TRBV19 and TRBJ1-5, with D possibly being TRBD1 (5 bases). Germline CDR1 LNHDA, CDR2 SQIVND (reference sequence). V lost 7 bases to trimming and J lost 4 bases, with 11 bases between them. The CDR3 covers 13 residues. The CDR3 DNA is TGTGCCAGTACATTTCAGGGTAATCAGCCCCAGCATTTT. Its translation is CASTFQGNQPQHF.

The chain combines TRBV4-3 with TRBJ2-3, with TRBD2 matching 11 bases. Germline V gene sequence: CDR1 LGHNA, CDR2 YSLEER. CDR3 length: 15 residues. J lost 5 bases, V lost 4 bases, and 5 bases had no gene match. The CDR3 reads CASSRLAGGVDTQYF. CDR3 nucleotides: TGCGCCAGCAGCCGATTAGCGGGAGGGGTAGATACGCAGTATTTT.

The chain joins TRBV13 to TRBJ2-3, with D unclear. The CDR3 has 16 residues. CDR1 is PRHDT, CDR2 FYEKMQ, per germline (reference sequence). Trimming took 2 bases from V and 4 from J, leaving 16 bases between them. CDR3 bases: TGTGCCAGCAGCTTATTGATGGAACGGGCACCAGATACGCAGTATTTT. Translated: CASSLLMERAPDTQYF.

The CDR3 bases are TGTGCCAGCAGTCTAGGACAGTCCTATGGCTACACCTTC. Its translation: CASSLGQSYGYTF. V gene TRBV6-5 combines with J gene TRBJ1-2; weak D call: TRBD1 (6 bases). Trimming cost V 5 bases and J 4 bases, with 11 bases left between them. This CDR3 contains 13 residues. CDR1 is MNHEY, CDR2 SVGAGI, per germline.

This clone was counted between two and nine times. The chain is built from TRBV27 and TRBJ1-2, with D uncertain. Germline V gene lookup returns CDR1 MNHEY and CDR2 SMNVEV (reference sequence). The CDR3 totals 12 residues. V shed 7 bases and J shed 7 bases, with 13 bases lying between them. The chain's CDR3 is CASKEGNLGYTF. CDR3 coding DNA: TGTGCCAGCAAAGAGGGAAATCTTGGCTACACCTTC.

This chain uses TRBV7-2 with TRBJ2-3, with D possibly called TRBD1 or TRBD2 (5 bases each). The CDR3 spans 14 residues. The V gene lost 3 bases and the J gene lost 4 bases, with 11 bases spanning the gap. Germline V lookup: CDR1 SGHTA, CDR2 FQGNSA. CDR3 protein: CASSLNRGADTQYF. The CDR3 nucleotides read TGTGCCAGCAGCTTGAATAGAGGGGCAGATACGCAGTATTTT. The full variable domain, completed using reference TRBV7-2 and TRBJ2-3, is GAGVSQSPSNKVTEKGKDVELRCDPISGHTALYWYRQSLGQGLEFLIYFQGNSAPDKSGLPSDRFSAERTGGSVSTLTIQRTQQEDSAVYLCASSLNRGADTQYFGPGTRLTVL.

The rearrangement uses TRBV6-5 and TRBJ2-1; unclear D gene. Germline-derived CDR1 and CDR2 are MNHEY and SVGAGI. Trimming shortened V by 5 bases and J by 3 bases, and 8 bases separated the two germline ends. The CDR3 is 13 residues long. The CDR3 sequence is CASSPPFYNEQFF. The CDR3 nucleotides read TGTGCCAGCAGTCCCCCATTCTACAATGAGCAGTTCTTC.

V gene TRBV29-1 combines with J gene TRBJ2-2, with D possibly matching TRBD1 (6 bases). The CDR3 consists of 12 residues. Germline CDR1 and CDR2: SQVTM and ANQGSEA. This chain's CDR3 is CTIRQAAGELFF. Here the CDR3 DNA reads TGCACCATTAGACAGGCGGCCGGGGAGCTGTTTTTT.

This clone has a single count. J is TRBJ2-5 and V is TRBV5-4; a possible D gene is TRBD2 (7 bases). Germline lookup yields CDR1 SGHNT and CDR2 YYREEE (reference sequence). The V end lost 6 bases, the J end lost 4 bases, and 16 bases lay between the germline ends. There are 14 residues in the CDR3. CDR3 bases: TGTGCCAGCAAAAGGGGGGGTCAGGGAGAGACCCAGTACTTC. It is translated as CASKRGGQGETQYF.

This clone has just one count. The gene calls are TRBV2 and TRBJ2-3; D gene ambiguous. The germline CDR1 and CDR2 sequences are SNHLY and FYNNEI. The CDR3 is made up of 14 amino acids. V was trimmed by 0 bases and J by 4 bases, leaving 8 bases between them. For the CDR3, the DNA is TGTGCCAGCAGTGAAGCCCAATTTCCAGATACGCAGTATTTT. Its translation: CASSEAQFPDTQYF.

The rearrangement uses TRBV19 and TRBJ1-1, with D perhaps matching TRBD1 (6 bases). CDR1 and CDR2 from the germline V gene are LNHDA and SQIVND (reference sequence). V gave up 3 bases and J gave up 4 bases, with 15 bases separating them. The CDR3 has 15 residues. The CDR3 DNA follows: TGTGCCAGTAGTATTCGAAGGGGGGCTAGCACTGAAGCTTTCTTT. Its protein product is CASSIRRGASTEAFF.

This clone was counted a few times. This chain connects TRBV7-2 to TRBJ1-5; D gene unclear. The CDR3 sequence is 13 residues long. Trimming removed 1 base at V and 5 bases at J, with 6 bases between. CDR1 and CDR2 from the germline V gene are SGHTA and FQGNSA. The CDR3 DNA is TGTGCCAGCAGCTTAGTGGACCATCAGCCCCAGCATTTT. It yields the protein CASSLVDHQPQHF.

J is TRBJ2-1 and V is TRBV2; D is unresolved. Per the germline V gene, CDR1 is SNHLY and CDR2 is FYNNEI. V was shortened by 5 bases and J by 8 bases, with 13 bases between the two germline ends. This CDR3 is built from 13 residues. The CDR3 bases are TGTGCCAGCAGTCCGTACTTAGGTCATGAGCAGTTCTTC. This sequence encodes CASSPYLGHEQFF.

This chain joins TRBV2 and TRBJ1-5; D not certain. The CDR3 sequence is 14 residues long. The germline V and J ends were trimmed by 3 bases and 1 base, with 7 bases remaining between them. Germline V gene data show CDR1 as SNHLY and CDR2 as FYNNEI. This CDR3 reads CASSESASNQPQHF. The DNA of the CDR3 is TGTGCCAGCAGTGAGTCAGCCAGCAATCAGCCCCAGCATTTT. Full variable domain (outside the CDR3, taken from reference TRBV2 and TRBJ1-5): EPEVTQTPSHQVTQMGQEVILRCVPISNHLYFYWYRQILGQKVEFLVSFYNNEISEKSEIFDDQFSVERPDGSNFTLKIRSTKLEDSAMYFCASSESASNQPQHFGDGTRLSIL.